A selection of T cell receptor beta chains follows, all from one sample in a study of control samples from healthy donors and cancer patients. The table came from immunoSEQ multiplex PCR; TCRdb's copy has only in-frame clones and leaves some out. The sample has over 150,000 clones, 90% to 95% seen once. The sequenced sample consisted of blood. These receptors originate from a man aged 18 to 35 in good health. The CDR3 runs from the conserved cysteine through the conserved F or W. The D gene is left open where the match is weak. Size is omitted from some rows. Given values are once, few, many or a class for expanded clones.

V: TRBV5-5; J: TRBJ2-7; size: NA; D: NA; DNA: TGTGCCAGCAGCTTGGAGCCAGACTACGAGCAGTACTTC; CDR3: CASSLEPDYEQYF
V: TRBV24-1; J: TRBJ1-5; size: NA; D: TRBD1; DNA: TGTGCCACCAGTGATTCACTACAGGGGGCGGGCCAGCCCCAGCATTTT; CDR3: CATSDSLQGAGQPQHF
V: TRBV24-1; J: TRBJ2-3; size: NA; D: NA; DNA: TGTGCCACCAGTAAACAAAATACGCAGTATTTT; CDR3: CATSKQNTQYF
V: TRBV5-5; J: TRBJ1-3; size: NA; D: NA; DNA: TGTGCCAGCAGCTTCTTATCGTTAAGGGTTTCCTCTGGAAACACCATATATTTT; CDR3: CASSFLSLRVSSGNTIYF
V: TRBV30; J: TRBJ2-2; size: NA; D: TRBD2; DNA: TGTGCCTGGAGAGGCGGGGGGGCCGGGGAGCTGTTTTTT; CDR3: CAWRGGGAGELFF
V: TRBV30; J: TRBJ1-5; size: NA; D: NA; DNA: TGTGCCTGGACGAGGGGGGTTGAACAGCCCCAGCATTTT; CDR3: CAWTRGVEQPQHF
V: TRBV7-3; J: TRBJ2-7; size: NA; D: TRBD1; DNA: TGTGCCAGCAGCCCCCGGGACAGCTCATCCTACGAGCAGTACTTC; CDR3: CASSPRDSSSYEQYF
V: TRBV27; J: TRBJ2-1; size: NA; D: NA; DNA: TGTGCCAGCAGTTATGGGGACTCCTACAATGAGCAGTTCTTC; CDR3: CASSYGDSYNEQFF
V: TRBV3-1/TRBV3-2; J: TRBJ2-3; size: NA; D: TRBD2; DNA: TGTGCCAGCAGCCAAGCACCCCCAAAACCGGGACTAGCGGGGGGGCCGGTGTCGTCAAATACGCAGTATTTT; CDR3: CASSQAPPKPGLAGGPVSSNTQYF
V: TRBV7-8; J: TRBJ1-3; size: NA; D: NA; DNA: TGTGCCAGCAGCTTAGAGGCCAGGGCTGGAAACACCATATATTTT; CDR3: CASSLEARAGNTIYF
V: TRBV24-1; J: TRBJ1-2; size: NA; D: NA; DNA: TGTGCCACCAGTGATTCCAGACGTGTCGGCGGCTACACCTTC; CDR3: CATSDSRRVGGYTF
V: TRBV28; J: TRBJ2-7; size: NA; D: TRBD1; DNA: TGTGCCAGCAGTGGGACAGGGGGATACGAGCAGTACTTC; CDR3: CASSGTGGYEQYF
V: TRBV7-6; J: TRBJ2-1; size: NA; D: TRBD2; DNA: TGTGCCAGCAGCTTAGCAGCTAGCGGGGGGGCCGGGCATGAGCAGTTCTTC; CDR3: CASSLAASGGAGHEQFF
V: TRBV2; J: TRBJ1-2; size: NA; D: NA; DNA: TGTGCCAGCATCAGCTGGCAGGGAGGTGGCTACACCTTC; CDR3: CASISWQGGGYTF
V: TRBV5-1; J: TRBJ2-2; size: NA; D: NA; DNA: TGCGCCAGCAGCCCGGATTCAGGGAGCATAGAGCTGTTTTTT; CDR3: CASSPDSGSIELFF
V: TRBV5-4; J: TRBJ2-1; size: NA; D: TRBD2; DNA: TGTGCCAGCAGCTTCATGACTAGCGGGGGCAATGAGCAGTTCTTC; CDR3: CASSFMTSGGNEQFF
V: TRBV9; J: TRBJ2-7; size: NA; D: NA; DNA: TGTGCCAGCAGCGTGGCTCGCGGGGGCACCTCCTACGAGCAGTACTTC; CDR3: CASSVARGGTSYEQYF
V: TRBV3-1/TRBV3-2; J: TRBJ2-2; size: NA; D: NA; DNA: TGTGCCAGCAGCCTAACCCGACCCGGGGAGCTGTTTTTT; CDR3: CASSLTRPGELFF
V: TRBV19; J: TRBJ1-5; size: NA; D: NA; DNA: TGTGCCAGTAGATTCCAGGGGAAGGGCAATCAGCCCCAGCATTTT; CDR3: CASRFQGKGNQPQHF
V: TRBV5-1; J: TRBJ2-3; size: once; D: NA; DNA: TGCGCCAGCAGCTTGGAGTCCGGGGACACAGATACGCAGTATTTT; CDR3: CASSLESGDTDTQYF
V: TRBV27; J: TRBJ2-7; size: NA; D: NA; DNA: TGTGCCAGCAGGCGCCAGGGGCCTTACGAGCAGTACTTC; CDR3: CASRRQGPYEQYF
V: TRBV19; J: TRBJ1-1; size: NA; D: NA; DNA: TGTGCCAGTAGGGAAGCACCGGCTGAAGCTTTCTTT; CDR3: CASREAPAEAFF
V: TRBV25-1; J: TRBJ1-1; size: NA; D: NA; DNA: TGTGCCAGCACTTCGGCCGGACTCAGGGAAGCTTTCTTT; CDR3: CASTSAGLREAFF
V: TRBV9; J: TRBJ2-1; size: once; D: TRBD1; DNA: TGTGCCAGCAGCGTCCATACGACAGGGGCTAGTGCGAATGAGCAGTTCTTC; CDR3: CASSVHTTGASANEQFF
V: TRBV5-1; J: TRBJ2-5; size: once; D: TRBD1; DNA: TGCGCCAGCAGCCAAGACTACAGGGGGCGAGGAGAGACCCAGTACTTC; CDR3: CASSQDYRGRGETQYF
V: TRBV7-9; J: TRBJ2-3; size: NA; D: NA; DNA: TGTGCCAGCACCACTAGGGATACGCAGTATTTT; CDR3: CASTTRDTQYF
V: TRBV25-1; J: TRBJ1-1; size: NA; D: NA; DNA: TGTGCCAGCAGTGATCCATTGGAGGGGAACACTGAAGCTTTCTTT; CDR3: CASSDPLEGNTEAFF
V: TRBV5-1; J: TRBJ2-2; size: NA; D: TRBD2; DNA: TGCGCCAGCAGCTTTGCGGGGGGCCTAACGAACACCGGGGAGCTGTTTTTT; CDR3: CASSFAGGLTNTGELFF
V: TRBV29-1; J: TRBJ1-1; size: NA; D: NA; DNA: TGCAGCGTTGAGGGTAAGGGATGGGACACTGAAGCTTTCTTT; CDR3: CSVEGKGWDTEAFF